The 31 T cell receptor beta chains in this list originate from one sample, sequenced in a study of T-cell reconstitution after alpha-beta-depleted transplantation in children. Unique molecular identifiers were used to barcode this TCRbeta library. TCRdb analysed the PCR reads with MiXCR anew, one entry per CDR3 protein. The sample has over 200,000 distinct CDR3 sequences; roughly 9.1% are singletons. The specimen was PBMCs, mostly from graft donor cells, collected 360 days after TCRalphabeta/CD19-depleted stem cell transplant. These TCRs come from a male patient between 2 and 10 years old who had a stem cell transplant for acute myeloid leukemia, so the T cells may come from the graft donor.

This clonotype was seen a handful of times. The CDR3 is CSARAPRGNEQFF. In DNA, the CDR3 is TGCAGTGCTAGGGCTCCGAGGGGCAATGAGCAGTTCTTC. This rearrangement joins TRBV20-1 to TRBJ2-1; D possibly uses TRBD1 or TRBD2 (5 bases each). This CDR3 has 13 residues. V lost 3 bases and J 6 bases, leaving 12 bases between the germline ends. In germline, CDR1 is DFQATT, CDR2 SNEGSKA (reference sequence).

A few counts support this clonotype. This chain links TRBV5-1 with TRBJ2-1, with TRBD1 as a possible D gene (6 bases). Per germline, CDR1 SGHRS and CDR2 YFSETQ. The CDR3 sequence is 14 residues long. V was trimmed by 6 bases and J by 8 bases, leaving 18 bases between them. DNA of the CDR3: TGCGCCAGCAAATGGGGGCAGGGTGTCGATGAGCAGTTCTTC. It is translated as CASKWGQGVDEQFF.

The chain couples TRBV5-1 to TRBJ2-5, with 13 bases matching TRBD2. The V gene's germline CDR1 is SGHRS and CDR2 YFSETQ. This CDR3 is built from 16 residues. V was pared by 0 bases and J by 5 bases, with 4 bases of the junction left unmatched. This CDR3 is CASSLGTSGGHETQYF. CDR3 DNA sequence: TGCGCCAGCAGCTTGGGGACTAGCGGGGGTCACGAGACCCAGTACTTC.

This clonotype showed up just a few times. CDR3 sequence reads: CSAETPRTPETQYF. The CDR3 nucleotides read TGCAGTGCGGAGACCCCTAGGACTCCGGAGACCCAGTACTTC. The chain couples TRBV20-1 to TRBJ2-5, with D maybe TRBD2 (5 bases). From germline, CDR1 is DFQATT and CDR2 SNEGSKA (reference sequence). The V gene lost 6 bases and the J gene lost 5 bases, with 19 bases spanning the gap. CDR3 size: 14 residues.

At least ten counts were recorded for this clonotype. This chain connects TRBV10-3 to TRBJ2-3; 7 positions match TRBD1. V dropped 5 bases and J dropped 0; count of bases not matched to a gene: 5. The germline CDR1 and CDR2 sequences are ENHRY and SYGVKD. This CDR3 region has 15 residues. In DNA form, the CDR3 reads TGTGCCATCAGTATGGACAGGTTCAGCACAGATACGCAGTATTTT. Encoded protein: CAISMDRFSTDTQYF.

The rearrangement joins TRBV5-1 to TRBJ2-1, with 10 bases aligning to TRBD2. Germline V gives CDR1 SGHRS, CDR2 YFSETQ. This CDR3 region has 15 residues. Trimming at V came to 4 bases and at J to 3 bases, leaving 4 bases not matched to a gene. The CDR3 sequence is CASSALAGVYNEQFF. CDR3 DNA sequence: TGCGCCAGCAGCGCCCTAGCGGGGGTCTACAATGAGCAGTTCTTC.

V usage is TRBV5-1 and J usage is TRBJ1-2, with 7 bases lining up with TRBD1. In germline, CDR1 is SGHRS, CDR2 YFSETQ. V lost 4 bases and J lost 9; bases outside the gene matches: 12. CDR3 length equals 14 residues. CDR3 bases: TGCGCCAGCAGCCCATCCCCTCAGGGGGGACGCTACACCTTC. As protein: CASSPSPQGGRYTF. Based on the CDR3 plus reference TRBV5-1 and TRBJ1-2, the full variable domain is KAGVTQTPRYLIKTRGQQVTLSCSPISGHRSVSWYQQTPGQGLQFLFEYFSETQRNKGNFPGRFSGRQFSNSRSEMNVSTLELGDSALYLCASSPSPQGGRYTFGSGTRLTVV.

The chain uses TRBV4-3 and TRBJ1-5, with TRBD1 identical over 8 bases. Unmatched junction bases numbered 14, after V lost 1 base and J lost 0 bases. Germline V gives CDR1 LGHNA, CDR2 YSLEER. The CDR3 has 20 amino acids. CDR3 protein: CASSQAPGTGRAYSNQPQHF. The CDR3 DNA reads as TGCGCCAGCAGCCAAGCCCCGGGGACAGGAAGGGCTTATAGCAATCAGCCCCAGCATTTT.

This clonotype has only a few counts. This sequence joins TRBV24-1 and TRBJ2-7, with a possible D match to TRBD1 (6 bases). V shed 8 bases and J shed 4 bases, with 8 bases lying between them. This CDR3 comprises 11 residues. Per the germline V gene, CDR1 is KGHDR and CDR2 is SFDVKD. CDR3 sequence (DNA): TGTGCCACCAATCAGGGGTACGAGCAGTACGTC. It specifies CATNQGYEQYV.

This rearrangement joins TRBV5-1 to TRBJ1-1, with TRBD1 matching 10 bases. CDR1 and CDR2 from the germline V gene are SGHRS and YFSETQ. CDR3 size: 17 residues. The ends lost 3 bases at V and 4 bases at J; junction bases unmatched: 12. The CDR3 sequence is CASSWETGGRGGTEAFF. The CDR3 DNA reads TGCGCCAGCAGCTGGGAGACAGGGGGCCGTGGTGGCACTGAAGCTTTCTTT.

This clonotype has more than one count but fewer than ten. The CDR3 is CASSFGAEANNEQFF. The CDR3 nucleotides are TGTGCCAGCAGCTTCGGGGCGGAGGCAAACAATGAGCAGTTCTTC. The chain couples TRBV13 to TRBJ2-1; D tentatively fits TRBD1 or TRBD2 (5 bases each). V shed 3 bases and J shed 5 bases, with 14 bases lying between them. CDR1 and CDR2 from the germline V gene are PRHDT and FYEKMQ (reference sequence). The CDR3 runs to 15 residues.

This clonotype was counted many times. The chain carries TRBV5-1 and TRBJ1-1; D gene ambiguous. V lost 0 bases to trimming and J lost 0 bases, with 12 bases between them. This CDR3 has 16 residues. CDR1 and CDR2 (germline): SGHRS, YFSETQ. CDR3 bases: TGCGCCAGCAGCTTGGCACCTTCTGTCATGAACACTGAAGCTTTCTTT. This encodes CASSLAPSVMNTEAFF.

This clonotype was seen at least ten times. This chain links TRBV7-9 with TRBJ2-1; D is ambiguous. The germline V gene has CDR1 SEHNR and CDR2 FQNEAQ (reference sequence). V lost 2 bases and J 6 bases, leaving 8 bases between the germline ends. This CDR3 is built from 13 residues. This CDR3 is CASSLLVGNEQFF. CDR3 coding DNA: TGTGCCAGCAGCTTACTAGTGGGCAATGAGCAGTTCTTC.

This clonotype was seen ten or more times. This rearrangement joins TRBV7-9 to TRBJ2-7; D perhaps matches TRBD1 (6 bases). CDR1 is SEHNR and CDR2 is FQNEAQ in the germline V gene (reference sequence). The CDR3 covers 17 residues. Trimming pared 2 bases from V and 3 bases from J, leaving 20 bases between. CDR3 DNA: TGTGCCAGCAGCTTACCCAGAGTCCCGGGACACCTCTACGAGCAGTACGTC. Translated: CASSLPRVPGHLYEQYV.

V usage is TRBV6-5 and J usage is TRBJ2-3, with D uncertain. CDR3 length equals 15 residues. Germline V gene data show CDR1 as MNHEY and CDR2 as SVGAGI. V lost 4 bases and J 2 bases, leaving 13 bases between the germline ends. This CDR3 reads CASSSLGVFTDTQYF. CDR3 DNA: TGTGCCAGCAGTTCCCTCGGCGTTTTCACAGATACGCAGTATTTT.

J is TRBJ1-2 and V is TRBV5-5; unclear D gene. The V and J ends lost 0 bases and 5 bases respectively, with 14 bases between them. CDR1 SGHKS and CDR2 YYEKEE come from the germline V gene (reference sequence). The CDR3 is made up of 15 amino acids. CDR3 sequence: CASSLASADEYGYTF. CDR3 coding DNA: TGTGCCAGCAGCTTGGCCTCGGCGGACGAATATGGCTACACCTTC.

This sequence joins TRBV7-6 and TRBJ2-3; perhaps TRBD2 as D (5 bases). The CDR3 is 15 residues long. The germline gives CDR1 SGHVS, CDR2 FNYEAQ. V was cut by 4 bases and J by 4 bases, with 15 bases left in between. The CDR3 reads CASSSDWSGADTQYF. CDR3 coding DNA: TGTGCCAGCAGCTCTGACTGGTCCGGGGCAGATACGCAGTATTTT.

This clonotype has ten or more counts. The chain links TRBV2 to TRBJ1-2; no firm D call. Deletions cut 8 bases from V and 7 bases from J, with 11 bases between. There are 11 residues in the CDR3. The germline gives CDR1 SNHLY, CDR2 FYNNEI. The CDR3 is CASDPSTGYTF. CDR3 sequence (DNA): TGTGCCAGCGACCCTTCCACTGGCTACACCTTC.

The V and J genes are TRBV6-1 and TRBJ1-2; possibly TRBD1 for D (5 bases). Trimming pared 7 bases from V and 8 bases from J, leaving 20 bases between. Germline V gene lookup returns CDR1 MNHNS and CDR2 SASEGT. The CDR3 is made up of 14 amino acids. The CDR3 nucleotides are TGTGCCAGCACCGTCTCGGGGGGATCGGGGGGCTACACCTTC. Protein sequence: CASTVSGGSGGYTF.

This clonotype was seen more than once but under ten times. The J gene is TRBJ2-2, the V gene TRBV4-1; 7 positions agree with TRBD2. With 1 base clipped from V and 6 bases from J, the junction kept 5 bases outside the gene matches. Germline CDR1 MGHRA, CDR2 YSYEKL. The CDR3 length is 15 residues. In nucleotides, the CDR3 is TGCGCCAGCAGCCAAGTGGAAGGGAGGGCCGGGGAGCTGTTTTTT. The encoded protein is CASSQVEGRAGELFF.

This clonotype was recorded at least ten times. V usage is TRBV7-2 and J usage is TRBJ2-3, with 9 bases that match TRBD1. The CDR3 consists of 14 residues. CDR1 and CDR2 (germline): SGHTA, FQGNSA. V was clipped by 4 bases and J by 4 bases; unmatched bases: 3. CDR3 DNA sequence: TGTGCCAGCAGCTGGGACAGGGTGGCAGATACGCAGTATTTT. This translates into CASSWDRVADTQYF.

This clonotype was counted at least ten times. The chain carries TRBV18 and TRBJ2-1; D is possibly TRBD1 (6 bases). Per the germline V gene, CDR1 is KGHSH and CDR2 is LQKENI. CDR3 size: 17 residues. V was pared by 4 bases and J by 3 bases, with 19 bases between. CDR3: CASSLTDRPYYYNEQFF. The CDR3 coding sequence is TGTGCCAGCTCACTAACCGACAGGCCCTACTACTACAATGAGCAGTTCTTC.

This clonotype has more than one count but fewer than ten. This chain uses TRBV20-1 with TRBJ1-2; TRBD1 agrees at 8 bases. Germline V CDR1 and CDR2: DFQATT, SNEGSKA (reference sequence). Trimming took 4 bases from V and 7 from J; bases not matched to a gene: 14. The CDR3 is made up of 15 amino acids. Here the CDR3 reads CSAKEPFDRGSGYTF. The CDR3 DNA sequence: TGCAGTGCTAAAGAACCCTTCGACAGGGGAAGTGGCTACACCTTC.

This chain links TRBV7-2 with TRBJ2-7, with 7 bases fitting TRBD2. V lost 3 bases and J lost 3; bases outside the gene matches: 5. The germline V gene has CDR1 SGHTA and CDR2 FQGNSA. This CDR3 is built from 14 residues. The CDR3: CASSLAGLDYEQYF. The CDR3 DNA follows: TGTGCCAGCAGCTTGGCCGGACTAGACTACGAGCAGTACTTC.

This clonotype was seen repeatedly, ten times or more. V usage is TRBV6-1 and J usage is TRBJ2-2; perhaps TRBD2 as D (5 bases). Trimming took off 4 bases at V and 6 bases at J, with 9 bases between the two ends. CDR1 is MNHNS, CDR2 SASEGT, per germline. The CDR3 covers 13 residues. The CDR3 region is CASSGLAPGELFF. DNA of the CDR3: TGTGCCAGCAGTGGTCTAGCCCCCGGGGAGCTGTTTTTT.

This clonotype occurred a few times. V usage is TRBV7-2 and J usage is TRBJ2-3; TRBD2 matches 8 bases. The CDR3 spans 14 residues. Germline values: CDR1 SGHTA, CDR2 FQGNSA. Trimming cost V 1 base and J 5 bases; bases outside gene matches: 2. The DNA of the CDR3 is TGTGCCAGCAGCTTAGTGCTAGCGGGAGATACGCAGTATTTT. Translation gives CASSLVLAGDTQYF.

There are many counts of this clonotype. This sequence joins TRBV27 and TRBJ2-1, with TRBD2 matching over 9 bases. The junction had 1 base not matched to a gene; V was cut back by 0 bases and J by 4 bases. Germline loops: CDR1 MNHEY, CDR2 SMNVEV (reference sequence). This CDR3 has 15 amino acids. Here the CDR3 reads CASSLSAGGYNEQFF. The CDR3 DNA reads TGTGCCAGCAGTTTATCTGCGGGGGGGTACAATGAGCAGTTCTTC.

This clonotype was found a few times. The chain has TRBV11-2 and TRBJ1-5, with D perhaps matching TRBD1 (5 bases). CDR3 length: 16 amino acids. Germline V gene data show CDR1 as SGHAT and CDR2 as FQNNGV. V lost 3 bases to trimming and J lost 4 bases, with 16 bases between them. The CDR3 protein is CASSLGTPSSNQPQHF. The CDR3 bases are TGTGCCAGCAGCTTGGGGACCCCCTCCAGTAATCAGCCCCAGCATTTT.

This clonotype has only a few counts. This rearrangement joins TRBV7-9 to TRBJ1-3; tentatively, D is TRBD1 (5 bases). The CDR3 has 13 residues. Germline V CDR1 and CDR2: SEHNR, FQNEAQ (reference sequence). Trimming pared 5 bases from V and 10 bases from J, leaving 15 bases between. The CDR3 loop is CASSPIRQITIYF. CDR3 nucleotide sequence: TGTGCCAGCAGCCCTATTCGACAGATAACCATATATTTT. Variable domain in full (rest from reference TRBV7-9 and TRBJ1-3): DTGVSQNPRHKITKRGQNVTFRCDPISEHNRLYWYRQTLGQGPEFLTYFQNEAQLEKSRLLSDRFSAERPKGSFSTLEIQRTEQGDSAMYLCASSPIRQITIYFGEGSWLTVV.

Ten or more counts support this clonotype. The chain recombines TRBV7-8 with TRBJ2-1; D is uncertain. The CDR3 contains 11 residues. CDR1 and CDR2 from the germline V gene are SGHVS and FQNEAQ. Trimming cost V 2 bases and J 9 bases, with 5 bases left between them. The CDR3: CASSLIIEQFF. As DNA, the CDR3 is TGTGCCAGCAGCTTAATAATTGAGCAGTTCTTC.

The table lists this clonotype with many counts. The J gene is TRBJ1-6, the V gene TRBV6-5; D gene uncertain. Germline V lookup: CDR1 MNHEY, CDR2 SVGAGI. V gave up 1 base and J gave up 0 bases, with 7 bases separating them. The CDR3 sequence is 16 residues long. CDR3: CASSYLGGSYNSPLHF. As DNA, the CDR3 is TGTGCCAGCAGTTACTTGGGTGGCTCCTATAATTCACCCCTCCACTTT.